One T cell receptor (beta chain) is described in this entry. The antigen is unknown. This sample was included in a study of cytomegalovirus exposure and HLA in healthy donors. The study's findings and limits: The study labeled 164 TCR beta chains cytomegalovirus-associated. A classifier reportedly called cytomegalovirus status with high sensitivity and specificity.

Germline V gene data show CDR1 as SGDLS and CDR2 as YYNGEE. V was trimmed by 3 bases and J by 2 bases, leaving 18 bases between them. The CDR3 runs to 16 residues. The method was immunoSEQ multiplex PCR; TCRdb's version includes in-frame clones alone and lacks a portion of them. This table has approximately 300,000 clones, about 85% appearing once. The sequenced sample consisted of PBMCs. The chain recombines TRBV9 with TRBJ2-7, with a tentative D call TRBD2 (7 bases). This sequence originates from a woman younger than 45 in good health and CMV-seropositive. CDR3 amino acids: CASSEGGKQAPYEQYF. CDR3 DNA: TGTGCCAGCAGCGAGGGGGGGAAACAGGCCCCCTACGAGCAGTACTTC.